This T cell receptor (beta chain) stems from a study of blood T cells in healthy people across ages. PCR was performed a second time for roughly 7 to 12 cycles using a sample-barcoded 5' primer and a J-beta primer mix. TCRdb recomputed calls from the 5' RACE reads with MiXCR, one row per CDR3 protein. The sample carries about 1.8 million distinct CDR3 sequences, about 50% recorded once. From germline, CDR1 is SNHLY and CDR2 FYNNEI. The CDR3 length is 14 residues. Trimming took 7 bases from V and 6 from J, leaving 16 bases between them. The table lists this clonotype with a few counts. The chain uses TRBV2 and TRBJ2-1; a weak D match, TRBD2 (7 bases). This clonotype was sampled from a woman aged 40 to 55 in good health. Sequenced material: blood. CDR3 sequence: CASNYGGGGNEQFF. In nucleotides, the CDR3 is TGTGCCAGCAACTACGGGGGCGGGGGCAATGAGCAGTTCTTC.